This TCR beta chain was captured by sequencing in a study of cytomegalovirus exposure and HLA in healthy donors. Amplification used 60 Vbeta primers and 13 Jbeta primers. Under the authors' procedure: Around 11 million shared chains were among the roughly 78 million unique TCR beta chains that a later analysis counted. The assay was immunoSEQ multiplex PCR, and TCRdb's table has in-frame clones only and misses some. D and trimming come from the DNA, and the V and J calls and clone size come from that table. The sample has 130,000 or so clones, around 77% seen once. Whole-study findings and limits: CMV serostatus was the sole immune exposure data available.

Note on this clone: Antigen specificity is unknown.

V gave up 6 bases and J gave up 4 bases; unmatched junction bases: 7. CDR1 is WSHSY, CDR2 SAAADI, per germline. The CDR3 is 15 residues long. This TCR was recovered from a male donor in good health and CMV-seropositive. This chain joins TRBV10-2 and TRBJ1-3, with 9 bases matching TRBD1. The sequencing sample was made of PBMCs. The CDR3, as DNA: TGCGCCAGCAGAGGGACAGGGACTACGGGAAACACCATATATTTT. Translation gives CASRGTGTTGNTIYF.